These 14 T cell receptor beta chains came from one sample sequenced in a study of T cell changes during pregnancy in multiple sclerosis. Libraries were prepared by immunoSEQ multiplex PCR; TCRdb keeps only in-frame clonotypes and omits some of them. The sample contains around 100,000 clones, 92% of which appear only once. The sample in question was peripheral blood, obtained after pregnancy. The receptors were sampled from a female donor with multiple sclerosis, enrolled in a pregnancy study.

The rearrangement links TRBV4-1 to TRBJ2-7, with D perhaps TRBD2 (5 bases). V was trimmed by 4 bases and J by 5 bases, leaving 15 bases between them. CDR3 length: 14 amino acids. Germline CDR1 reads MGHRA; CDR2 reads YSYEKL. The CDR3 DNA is TGCGCCAGCAGCCCGAGGGCGGTCGGGAACGAGCAGTACTTC. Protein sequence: CASSPRAVGNEQYF.

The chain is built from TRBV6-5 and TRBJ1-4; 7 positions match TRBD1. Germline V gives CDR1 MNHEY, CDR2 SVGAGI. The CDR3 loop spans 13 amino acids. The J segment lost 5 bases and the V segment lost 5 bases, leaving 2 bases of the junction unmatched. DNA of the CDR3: TGTGCCAGCAGTGCAGGGGGGAATGAAAAACTGTTTTTT. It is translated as CASSAGGNEKLFF.

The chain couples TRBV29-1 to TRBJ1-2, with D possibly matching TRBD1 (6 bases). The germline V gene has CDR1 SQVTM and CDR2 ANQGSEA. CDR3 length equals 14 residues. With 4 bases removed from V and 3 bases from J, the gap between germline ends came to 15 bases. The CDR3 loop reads CSVGQGRGDYGYTF. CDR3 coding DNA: TGCAGCGTTGGTCAGGGGAGGGGAGACTATGGCTACACCTTC.

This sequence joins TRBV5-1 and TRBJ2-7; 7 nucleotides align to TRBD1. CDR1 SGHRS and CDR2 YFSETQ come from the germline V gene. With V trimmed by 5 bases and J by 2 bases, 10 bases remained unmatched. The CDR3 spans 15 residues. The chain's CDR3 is CASSPRGQAPYEQYF. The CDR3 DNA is TGCGCCAGCAGTCCACGTGGACAGGCCCCCTACGAGCAGTACTTC.

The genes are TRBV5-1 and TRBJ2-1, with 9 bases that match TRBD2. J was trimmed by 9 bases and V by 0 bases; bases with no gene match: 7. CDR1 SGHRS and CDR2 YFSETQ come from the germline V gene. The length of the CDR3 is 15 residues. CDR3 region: CASSLASLAGSEQFF. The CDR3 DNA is TGCGCCAGCAGCTTGGCCAGCCTAGCGGGAAGTGAGCAGTTCTTC.

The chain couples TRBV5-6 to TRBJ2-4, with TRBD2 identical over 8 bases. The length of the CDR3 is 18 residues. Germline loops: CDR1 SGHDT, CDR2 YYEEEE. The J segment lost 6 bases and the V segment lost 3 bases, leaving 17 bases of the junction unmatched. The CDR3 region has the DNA TGTGCCAGCAGCTCCCGTAGGACTAGCCGGTCCTCACCAAACATTCAGTACTTC. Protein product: CASSSRRTSRSSPNIQYF.

The chain's CDR3 is CATSRDDTPNEQFF. The CDR3 nucleotides read TGTGCCACCAGCAGAGATGACACCCCCAATGAGCAGTTCTTC. V usage is TRBV15 and J usage is TRBJ2-1; D gene unclear. Germline V gene lookup returns CDR1 LNHNV and CDR2 YYDKDF (reference sequence). With 0 bases removed from V and 6 bases from J, the gap between germline ends came to 9 bases. This CDR3 comprises 14 residues. The whole variable domain, remainder taken from reference TRBV15 and TRBJ2-1, is DAMVIQNPRYQVTQFGKPVTLSCSQTLNHNVMYWYQQKSSQAPKLLFHYYDKDFNNEADTPDNFQSRRPNTSFCFLDIRSPGLGDTAMYLCATSRDDTPNEQFFGPGTRLTVL.

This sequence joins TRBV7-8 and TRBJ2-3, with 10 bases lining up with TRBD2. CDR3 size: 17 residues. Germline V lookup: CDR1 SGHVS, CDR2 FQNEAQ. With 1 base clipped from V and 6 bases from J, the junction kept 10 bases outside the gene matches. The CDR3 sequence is CASSLVGERGGRDTQYF. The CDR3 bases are TGTGCCAGCAGCTTAGTAGGGGAGCGGGGGGGCCGGGATACGCAGTATTTT.

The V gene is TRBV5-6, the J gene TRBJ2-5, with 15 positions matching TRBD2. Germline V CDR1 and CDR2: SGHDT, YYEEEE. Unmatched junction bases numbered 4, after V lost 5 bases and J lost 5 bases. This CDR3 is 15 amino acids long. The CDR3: CASRRTSGGAETQYF. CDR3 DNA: TGTGCCAGCAGAAGGACTAGCGGGGGGGCGGAGACCCAGTACTTC. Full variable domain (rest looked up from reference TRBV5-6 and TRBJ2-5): DAGVTQSPTHLIKTRGQQVTLRCSPKSGHDTVSWYQQALGQGPQFIFQYYEEEERQRGNFPDRFSGHQFPNYSSELNVNALLLGDSALYLCASRRTSGGAETQYFGPGTRLLVL.

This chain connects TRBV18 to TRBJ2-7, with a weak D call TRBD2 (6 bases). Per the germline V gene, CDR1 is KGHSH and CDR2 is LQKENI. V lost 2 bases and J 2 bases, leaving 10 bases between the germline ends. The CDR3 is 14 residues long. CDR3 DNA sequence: TGTGCCAGCTCACCAAAAGCGGGTACCTACGAGCAGTACTTC. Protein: CASSPKAGTYEQYF.

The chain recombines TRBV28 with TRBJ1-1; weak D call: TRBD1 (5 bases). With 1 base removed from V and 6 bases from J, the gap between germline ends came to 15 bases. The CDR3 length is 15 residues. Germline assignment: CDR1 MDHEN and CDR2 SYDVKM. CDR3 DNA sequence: TGTGCCAGCAGTTTATCTCCTCCCGGGACTTCTGAAGCTTTCTTT. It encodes CASSLSPPGTSEAFF.

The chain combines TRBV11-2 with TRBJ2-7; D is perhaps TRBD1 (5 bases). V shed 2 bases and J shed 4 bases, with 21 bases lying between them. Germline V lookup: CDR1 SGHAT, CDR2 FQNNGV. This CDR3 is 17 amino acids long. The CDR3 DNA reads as TGTGCCAGCAGCTTAACCCCCCTCGACAGTGACCATTACGAGCAGTACTTC. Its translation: CASSLTPLDSDHYEQYF.

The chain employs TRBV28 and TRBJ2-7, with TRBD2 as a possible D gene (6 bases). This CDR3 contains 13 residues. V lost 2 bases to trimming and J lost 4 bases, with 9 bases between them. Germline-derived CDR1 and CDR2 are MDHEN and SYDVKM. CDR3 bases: TGTGCCAGCAGTTTAGCCGGGGGTTACGAGCAGTACTTC. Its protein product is CASSLAGGYEQYF. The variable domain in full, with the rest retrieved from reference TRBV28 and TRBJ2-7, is DVKVTQSSRYLVKRTGEKVFLECVQDMDHENMFWYRQDPGLGLRLIYFSYDVKMKEKGDIPEGYSVSREKKERFSLILESASTNQTSMYLCASSLAGGYEQYFGPGTRLTVT.

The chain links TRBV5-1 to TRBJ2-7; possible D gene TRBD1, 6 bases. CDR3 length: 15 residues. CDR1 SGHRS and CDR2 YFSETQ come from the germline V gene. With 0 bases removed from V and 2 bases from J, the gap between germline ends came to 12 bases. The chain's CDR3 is CASSLGTGQPYEQYF. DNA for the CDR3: TGCGCCAGCAGCTTGGGCACAGGGCAACCCTACGAGCAGTACTTC.